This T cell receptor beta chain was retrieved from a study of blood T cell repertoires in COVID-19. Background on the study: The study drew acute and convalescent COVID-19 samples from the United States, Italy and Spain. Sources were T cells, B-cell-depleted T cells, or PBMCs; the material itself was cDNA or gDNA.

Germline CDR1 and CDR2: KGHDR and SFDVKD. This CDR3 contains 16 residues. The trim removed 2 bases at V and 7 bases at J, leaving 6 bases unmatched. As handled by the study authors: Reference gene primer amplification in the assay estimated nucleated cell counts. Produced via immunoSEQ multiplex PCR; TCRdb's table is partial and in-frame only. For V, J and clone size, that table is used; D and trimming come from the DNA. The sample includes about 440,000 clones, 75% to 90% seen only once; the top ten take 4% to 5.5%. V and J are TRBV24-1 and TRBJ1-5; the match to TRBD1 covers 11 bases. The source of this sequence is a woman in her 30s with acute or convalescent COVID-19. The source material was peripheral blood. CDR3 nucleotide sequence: TGTGCCACCAGTGATTCATCCCGGGACAGGGGGCAGCCCCAGCATTTT. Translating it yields CATSDSSRDRGQPQHF.